These T cell receptor beta chains were read from a single sample in a study of blood T cells in healthy people across ages. TCRdb used MiXCR to reprocess the 5' RACE reads, holding one entry per CDR3 protein. This sample yields 850,000 to 1,100,000 distinct CDR3 sequences, of which roughly two fifths are seen a single time; about an eighth belongs to the top ten. Sequenced sample: blood. These receptor sequences come from a man aged 18 to 29 in good health. Each CDR3 is given with its conserved first and last residue. The order of the fields is J gene, D gene, CDR3 length, clone size, V gene, CDR3 DNA, CDR3 protein. D genes are given only for firm matches. Expanded clones get a size class; other rows say once, few or many, or leave the size out.

J gene: TRBJ1-4; D gene: .; CDR3 length: 13; clone size: .; V gene: TRBV2; CDR3 DNA: TGTGCCAGCAGAGGTGGATCAGGGGAAAAACTGTTTTTT; CDR3 protein: CASRGGSGEKLFF
J gene: TRBJ2-3; D gene: TRBD1; CDR3 length: 14; clone size: .; V gene: TRBV15; CDR3 DNA: TGTGCCACCAGCCGGGACAGGGACTCAGATACGCAGTATTTT; CDR3 protein: CATSRDRDSDTQYF
J gene: TRBJ2-1; D gene: .; CDR3 length: 14; clone size: few; V gene: TRBV9; CDR3 DNA: TGTGCCAGCAGCCAATCGACAGGATACAATGAGCAGTTCTTC; CDR3 protein: CASSQSTGYNEQFF
J gene: TRBJ1-1; D gene: .; CDR3 length: 13; clone size: .; V gene: TRBV4-2; CDR3 DNA: TGTGCCAGCAGCCAAGATATGGGCACTGAAGCTTTCTTT; CDR3 protein: CASSQDMGTEAFF
J gene: TRBJ2-7; D gene: .; CDR3 length: 13; clone size: .; V gene: TRBV9; CDR3 DNA: TGTGCCAGCAGTCCCCCGGGGGACTACGAGCAGTACTTC; CDR3 protein: CASSPPGDYEQYF
J gene: TRBJ2-1; D gene: .; CDR3 length: 16; clone size: .; V gene: TRBV9; CDR3 DNA: TGTGCCAGCAGCTCGGACCGCACAAACGGGAACAATGAGCGGTTCTTC; CDR3 protein: CASSSDRTNGNNERFF
J gene: TRBJ2-2; D gene: TRBD1; CDR3 length: 15; clone size: once; V gene: TRBV6-5; CDR3 DNA: TGTGCCAGCAGGACTGCGGACAGGGGGCGCGGGGAGCTGTTTTTT; CDR3 protein: CASRTADRGRGELFF
J gene: TRBJ2-2; D gene: TRBD1; CDR3 length: 16; clone size: .; V gene: TRBV14; CDR3 DNA: TGTGCCAGCAGCCAACTGGGACAGGTCGCGGGCGGGGAGCTGTTTTTT; CDR3 protein: CASSQLGQVAGGELFF
J gene: TRBJ2-1; D gene: .; CDR3 length: 11; clone size: .; V gene: TRBV10-3; CDR3 DNA: TGTGCCATCAGTGAGGGGGTTGGGCAGTTCTTC; CDR3 protein: CAISEGVGQFF
J gene: TRBJ1-1; D gene: .; CDR3 length: 15; clone size: few; V gene: TRBV5-1; CDR3 DNA: TGCGCCAGCAGCTTTTATAAGGGGGAGGGGACTGAAGCTTTCTTT; CDR3 protein: CASSFYKGEGTEAFF
J gene: TRBJ1-6; D gene: .; CDR3 length: 16; clone size: few; V gene: TRBV2; CDR3 DNA: TGTGCCAGCAGTGAAAATCATGGACGGATTAATTCACCCCTCCACTTT; CDR3 protein: CASSENHGRINSPLHF
J gene: TRBJ2-3; D gene: TRBD1; CDR3 length: 13; clone size: .; V gene: TRBV6-5; CDR3 DNA: TGTGCCAGCAGTTCGGGACAGCGGGATACGCAGTATTTT; CDR3 protein: CASSSGQRDTQYF
J gene: TRBJ1-1; D gene: .; CDR3 length: 16; clone size: .; V gene: TRBV14; CDR3 DNA: TGTGCCAGCAGCCCTATCAACGGACGGAAGAACACTGAAGCTTTCTTT; CDR3 protein: CASSPINGRKNTEAFF
J gene: TRBJ2-7; D gene: TRBD1; CDR3 length: 11; clone size: few; V gene: TRBV20-1; CDR3 DNA: TGCAGTGCCTGGGACAGATACGAGCAGTACTTC; CDR3 protein: CSAWDRYEQYF
J gene: TRBJ2-3; D gene: .; CDR3 length: 15; clone size: .; V gene: TRBV12-3/TRBV12-4; CDR3 DNA: TGTGCCAGCAGGGTTGGGGACACCCACACAGATACGCAGTATTTT; CDR3 protein: CASRVGDTHTDTQYF
J gene: TRBJ1-5; D gene: TRBD1; CDR3 length: 15; clone size: .; V gene: TRBV7-2; CDR3 DNA: TGTGCCAGCAGCCTACGGACAGGGAGGGGTCAGCCCCAGCATTTT; CDR3 protein: CASSLRTGRGQPQHF
J gene: TRBJ1-6; D gene: .; CDR3 length: 13; clone size: .; V gene: TRBV6-6; CDR3 DNA: TGTGCCAGCACCCTACAGGGATCTTCACCCCTCCACTTT; CDR3 protein: CASTLQGSSPLHF
J gene: TRBJ1-5; D gene: TRBD1; CDR3 length: 14; clone size: .; V gene: TRBV2; CDR3 DNA: TGTGCCAGCAGTGAGCAGGGGGGAGGTCAGCCCCAGCATTTT; CDR3 protein: CASSEQGGGQPQHF
J gene: TRBJ1-5; D gene: TRBD1; CDR3 length: 14; clone size: few; V gene: TRBV10-3; CDR3 DNA: TGTGCCATCAGTGATTACGACAGGGCGAAGCCCCAGCATTTT; CDR3 protein: CAISDYDRAKPQHF
J gene: TRBJ2-7; D gene: TRBD2; CDR3 length: 14; clone size: few; V gene: TRBV29-1; CDR3 DNA: TGCAGCGTTGAACCGACTAGCGGTTACAATGAGCAGTACTTC; CDR3 protein: CSVEPTSGYNEQYF
J gene: TRBJ2-7; D gene: .; CDR3 length: 12; clone size: .; V gene: TRBV10-3; CDR3 DNA: TGTGCCATCAGGAGTCAGACGTACGAGCAGTACTTC; CDR3 protein: CAIRSQTYEQYF
J gene: TRBJ1-6; D gene: .; CDR3 length: 15; clone size: .; V gene: TRBV6-2/TRBV6-3; CDR3 DNA: TGTGCCAGCAGTTACGAACCGGGGGAGAGTTCACCCCTCCACTTT; CDR3 protein: CASSYEPGESSPLHF
J gene: TRBJ1-1; D gene: .; CDR3 length: 13; clone size: .; V gene: TRBV20-1; CDR3 DNA: TGCAGTGCTAGGGCACCCATGAACACTGAAGCTTTCTTT; CDR3 protein: CSARAPMNTEAFF
J gene: TRBJ1-1; D gene: .; CDR3 length: 13; clone size: .; V gene: TRBV12-3/TRBV12-4; CDR3 DNA: TGTCCCAGCAGAAATGGACGGAACACTGAAGCTTTCTTT; CDR3 protein: CPSRNGRNTEAFF
J gene: TRBJ1-5; D gene: TRBD1; CDR3 length: 15; clone size: .; V gene: TRBV18; CDR3 DNA: TGTGCCAGCTCACCAAGACAGGGGCCGGATCAGCCCCAGCATTTT; CDR3 protein: CASSPRQGPDQPQHF
J gene: TRBJ1-5; D gene: TRBD1; CDR3 length: 15; clone size: .; V gene: TRBV20-1; CDR3 DNA: TGCAGTGCTAAAGAACAGGGGGCTTACAATCAGCCCCAGCATTTT; CDR3 protein: CSAKEQGAYNQPQHF
J gene: TRBJ1-4; D gene: .; CDR3 length: 14; clone size: .; V gene: TRBV6-5; CDR3 DNA: TGTGCCAGCAGTTACGGGGAAACTAATGAAAAACTGTTTTTT; CDR3 protein: CASSYGETNEKLFF
J gene: TRBJ2-7; D gene: TRBD1; CDR3 length: 16; clone size: .; V gene: TRBV20-1; CDR3 DNA: TGCAGTGCTAGAGGACCGACAGGGGCCTCTCCCTACGAGCAGTACTTC; CDR3 protein: CSARGPTGASPYEQYF
J gene: TRBJ1-2; D gene: TRBD1; CDR3 length: 13; clone size: .; V gene: TRBV7-3; CDR3 DNA: TGTGCCAGCAGCTCCCGACAGGGGAATGGCTACACCTTC; CDR3 protein: CASSSRQGNGYTF
J gene: TRBJ1-1; D gene: .; CDR3 length: 13; clone size: few; V gene: TRBV29-1; CDR3 DNA: TGCAGCGCCTTAACCGGGACTTACACTGAAGCTTTCTTT; CDR3 protein: CSALTGTYTEAFF
J gene: TRBJ1-2; D gene: .; CDR3 length: 15; clone size: many; V gene: TRBV7-9; CDR3 DNA: TGTGCCAGCAGCTTAGCTGGGGTAGGAGGGTATGGCTACACCTTC; CDR3 protein: CASSLAGVGGYGYTF
J gene: TRBJ2-5; D gene: .; CDR3 length: 12; clone size: .; V gene: TRBV20-1; CDR3 DNA: TGCAGTGCTAGAGATCAGGGCAATGAGCAGTACTTC; CDR3 protein: CSARDQGNEQYF
J gene: TRBJ1-2; D gene: .; CDR3 length: 13; clone size: .; V gene: TRBV27; CDR3 DNA: TGTGCCAGCAGTTTATCACAGAGCTATGGCTACACCTTC; CDR3 protein: CASSLSQSYGYTF
J gene: TRBJ1-6; D gene: .; CDR3 length: 15; clone size: .; V gene: TRBV12-3/TRBV12-4; CDR3 DNA: TGTGCCAGCAGTTCCTTCGACCCAAGTACCTCACCCCTCCACTTT; CDR3 protein: CASSSFDPSTSPLHF
J gene: TRBJ1-4; D gene: .; CDR3 length: 14; clone size: .; V gene: TRBV7-2; CDR3 DNA: TGTGCCAGCAGCTCCGATCCGGCTAATGAAAAACTGTTTTTT; CDR3 protein: CASSSDPANEKLFF
J gene: TRBJ2-1; D gene: .; CDR3 length: 14; clone size: .; V gene: TRBV27; CDR3 DNA: TGTGCCAGCAGTTTATATATCCTTCGGGAAGAGCAGTTCTTC; CDR3 protein: CASSLYILREEQFF
J gene: TRBJ2-3; D gene: .; CDR3 length: 13; clone size: few; V gene: TRBV9; CDR3 DNA: TGTGCCAGCAGCGAGGCTCACACAGATACGCAGTATTTT; CDR3 protein: CASSEAHTDTQYF
J gene: TRBJ2-3; D gene: TRBD2; CDR3 length: 16; clone size: .; V gene: TRBV5-6; CDR3 DNA: TGTGCCCGCAGCTTTCTAGCGGGGGCCCACCCAGATACGCAGTATTTT; CDR3 protein: CARSFLAGAHPDTQYF